This TCR beta chain was profiled in a study of response to subunit inactivated influenza vaccine. Germline CDR1 and CDR2: MNHEY and SMNVEV (reference sequence). V was clipped by 4 bases and J by 9 bases; unmatched bases: 5. This CDR3 contains 12 residues. MiXCR, run by TCRdb on the RT-PCR reads, gives a single entry per CDR3 protein. Here the sample spans over 400,000 distinct CDR3 sequences, approximately 11% being singletons. About this clonotype itself: No antigen is known for it.

Study-level points and caveats: Each seasonal influenza vaccination, the authors suggested, recruits few new T cells.

This specimen was PBMCs from blood, taken roughly 48 days after vaccination. The V gene is TRBV27, the J gene TRBJ2-7; 8 bases agree with TRBD1. The clonotype comes from a man aged 45-65 years who received an inactivated influenza vaccine. The CDR3 reads CASSSYRGSQYF. The CDR3 DNA reads TGTGCCAGCAGTTCATACAGGGGGTCGCAGTACTTC.